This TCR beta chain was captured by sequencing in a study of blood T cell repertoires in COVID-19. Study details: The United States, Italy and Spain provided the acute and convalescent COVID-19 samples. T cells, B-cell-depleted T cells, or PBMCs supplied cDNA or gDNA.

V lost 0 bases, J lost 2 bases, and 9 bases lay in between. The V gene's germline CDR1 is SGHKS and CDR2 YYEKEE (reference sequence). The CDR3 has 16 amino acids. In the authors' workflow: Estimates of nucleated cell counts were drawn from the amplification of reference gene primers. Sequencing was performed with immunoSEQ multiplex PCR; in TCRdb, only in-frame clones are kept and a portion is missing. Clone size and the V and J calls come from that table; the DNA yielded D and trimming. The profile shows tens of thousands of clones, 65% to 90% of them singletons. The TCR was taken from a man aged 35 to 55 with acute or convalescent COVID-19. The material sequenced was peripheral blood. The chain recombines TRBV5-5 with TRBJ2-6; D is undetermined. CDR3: CASSLGALTGANVLTF. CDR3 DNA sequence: TGTGCCAGCAGCTTGGGGGCCTTGACTGGGGCCAACGTCCTGACTTTC. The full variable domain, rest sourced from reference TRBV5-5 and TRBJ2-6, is DAGVTQSPTHLIKTRGQQVTLRCSPISGHKSVSWYQQVLGQGPQFIFQYYEKEERGRGNFPDRFSARQFPNYSSELNVNALLLGDSALYLCASSLGALTGANVLTFGAGSRLTVL.